This TCR beta chain was retrieved from a study of cytomegalovirus exposure and HLA in healthy donors. The table lists this clone with a count of one. The V gene end was trimmed by 0 bases and the J gene end by 7 bases; junction bases not matched to a gene: 6. Germline assignment: CDR1 WNHNN and CDR2 SYGVQD (reference sequence). This CDR3 region has 16 residues. The PCR employed 60 Vbeta primers together with 13 Jbeta primers. TCRdb's copy holds only in-frame clones and misses some; the assay was immunoSEQ multiplex PCR. Here the sample spans about 130,000 clones, around 70% being singletons. The sample taken for sequencing was PBMCs. The chain joins TRBV10-1 to TRBJ2-1; TRBD2 matches at 10 bases. The receptor's source is a woman in her sixties or seventies in good health and CMV-seropositive. The CDR3: CASSESSGGARNEQFF. CDR3 DNA: TGCGCCAGCAGTGAGTCCAGCGGGGGGGCCAGGAATGAGCAGTTCTTC.